This passage covers 24 T cell receptor beta chains from one sample sequenced in a study of T cell responses to AZD1222 COVID-19 vaccine. The repertoire was sequenced with immunoSEQ multiplex PCR; TCRdb's copy has only in-frame clones and lacks some. The profile shows more than 80,000 clones, roughly 88% of them singletons. The sequences come from peripheral blood, collected 28 days after the second AZD1222 dose. The receptors here all came from an adult who received the AZD1222 COVID-19 vaccine.

The chain carries TRBV2 and TRBJ2-7; 7 bases align to TRBD2. This CDR3 region has 15 residues. Per the germline V gene, CDR1 is SNHLY and CDR2 is FYNNEI. The J segment lost 0 bases and the V segment lost 3 bases, leaving 5 bases of the junction unmatched. This CDR3 reads CASSDPGLRSYEQYF. CDR3 sequence (DNA): TGTGCCAGCAGTGATCCGGGACTACGCTCCTACGAGCAGTACTTC.

This sequence joins TRBV14 and TRBJ2-2; D not resolved. The CDR3 sequence is 15 residues long. The germline gives CDR1 SGHDN, CDR2 FVKESK. Trimming pared 1 base from V and 2 bases from J, leaving 8 bases between. The CDR3 nucleotides read TGTGCCAGCAGCCAAGTGCACCTCAACACCGGGGAGCTGTTTTTT. Protein product: CASSQVHLNTGELFF.

The gene calls are TRBV3-1 (or the pseudogene TRBV3-2) and TRBJ1-3, with D unclear. Deletions cut 0 bases from V and 2 bases from J, with 5 bases between. The CDR3 loop spans 14 amino acids. CDR1 and CDR2 (germline): LGHDT, YNNKEL (reference sequence). The CDR3 protein is CASSQDPTGNTIYF. The CDR3 DNA reads as TGTGCCAGCAGCCAAGACCCAACTGGAAACACCATATATTTT.

V usage is TRBV5-5 and J usage is TRBJ1-4; tentative D call: TRBD1 (6 bases). Trimming removed 3 bases from V and 7 bases from J, with 19 bases in between. Looked up from germline, CDR1 is SGHKS and CDR2 is YYEKEE (reference sequence). This CDR3 is 16 amino acids long. The CDR3 sequence is CASSSTGTTGAEKLFF. The DNA of the CDR3 is TGTGCCAGCAGCTCGACCGGCACGACGGGGGCTGAAAAACTGTTTTTT.

V gene TRBV7-8 combines with J gene TRBJ1-1, with D unresolved. The V gene lost 5 bases and the J gene lost 3 bases, with 4 bases spanning the gap. This CDR3 region has 11 residues. Germline V CDR1 and CDR2: SGHVS, FQNEAQ. In nucleotides, the CDR3 is TGTGCCAGCAGCCGTGACACTGAAGCTTTCTTT. Its translation: CASSRDTEAFF.

The rearrangement links TRBV7-9 to TRBJ1-6; D may be TRBD1 (5 bases). V was pared by 1 base and J by 8 bases, with 9 bases between. Germline CDR1 reads SEHNR; CDR2 reads FQNEAQ (reference sequence). The CDR3 totals 14 residues. This chain's CDR3 is CASSLGQLDSPLHF. DNA for the CDR3: TGTGCCAGCAGCTTAGGACAGTTAGATTCACCCCTCCACTTT.

This chain uses TRBV14 with TRBJ1-1; D is undetermined. Trimming removed 3 bases at V and 1 base at J, with 6 bases between. Looked up from germline, CDR1 is SGHDN and CDR2 is FVKESK. The CDR3 runs 13 residues. Here the CDR3 DNA reads TGTGCCAGCAGCCAGACAAAGAACACTGAAGCTTTCTTT. This encodes CASSQTKNTEAFF.

The chain uses TRBV7-2 and TRBJ1-2, with D possibly matching TRBD1 (5 bases). Between the trimmed V and J ends, which lost 3 bases and 8 bases, there was a span of 13 bases. This CDR3 has 13 amino acids. The V gene's germline CDR1 is SGHTA and CDR2 FQGNSA. This CDR3 reads CASSLGVLAGYTF. The CDR3 DNA reads as TGTGCCAGCAGCTTGGGGGTTTTGGCGGGCTACACCTTC.

The chain has TRBV5-1 and TRBJ1-1; D is unresolved. V was trimmed by 4 bases and J by 4 bases, leaving 14 bases between them. The CDR3 runs to 14 residues. CDR1 SGHRS and CDR2 YFSETQ come from the germline V gene. The CDR3 DNA reads as TGCGCCAGCAGCCCCGGTGCGGCCAGCACTGAAGCTTTCTTT. Translated, it gives CASSPGAASTEAFF.

This chain connects TRBV28 to TRBJ1-1; D unresolved. Trimming shortened V by 8 bases and J by 1 base, and 11 bases separated the two germline ends. In germline, CDR1 is MDHEN, CDR2 SYDVKM. The CDR3 is 13 residues long. For the CDR3, the DNA is TGTGCCAGCTATCGTGGGCAGAACACTGAAGCTTTCTTT. It is translated as CASYRGQNTEAFF.

On this clone: The sample contains more than one DNA sequence encoding this CDR3. V is TRBV10-3 and J is TRBJ2-2; no firm D call. Germline loops: CDR1 ENHRY, CDR2 SYGVKD. Trimming pared 0 bases from V and 2 bases from J, leaving 7 bases between. The CDR3 consists of 15 residues. CDR3 coding DNA: TGTGCCATCAGTGAGTCGGCAGCCAACACCGGGGAGCTGTTTTTT. Encoded protein: CAISESAANTGELFF.

This chain joins TRBV11-3 and TRBJ1-2; 7 bases fit TRBD1. The trim removed 5 bases at V and 0 bases at J, leaving 3 bases unmatched. CDR3 length: 14 residues. Germline V gene data show CDR1 as SGHNT and CDR2 as YENEEA. The CDR3 loop reads CASSQGVSNYGYTF. The CDR3 nucleotides read TGTGCCAGCAGCCAGGGGGTGTCTAACTATGGCTACACCTTC.

The chain combines TRBV5-1 with TRBJ1-2; 7 bases are shared with TRBD1. The germline gives CDR1 SGHRS, CDR2 YFSETQ. Trimming took 0 bases from V and 4 from J; bases not matched to a gene: 3. There are 14 residues in the CDR3. The CDR3 loop is CASSLGTGAYGYTF. CDR3 DNA sequence: TGCGCCAGCAGCTTGGGTACAGGGGCCTATGGCTACACCTTC.

CDR3 DNA: TGTGCCAGCAGCTTATTTACTATGAACACTGAAGCTTTCTTT. It translates to CASSLFTMNTEAFF. The chain uses TRBV7-8 and TRBJ1-1; D gene uncertain. This CDR3 spans 14 amino acids. The V gene lost 2 bases and the J gene lost 0 bases, with 7 bases spanning the gap. The germline CDR1 and CDR2 sequences are SGHVS and FQNEAQ.

The rearrangement uses TRBV6-2 or TRBV6-3 and TRBJ2-3; D is unresolved. Germline V gene lookup returns CDR1 MNHEY and CDR2 SVGEGT. The CDR3 runs 12 residues. Trimming removed 6 bases at V and 7 bases at J, with 11 bases between. This CDR3 reads CASSQRGYTQYF. The CDR3 region has the DNA TGTGCCAGCAGCCAGCGAGGATATACGCAGTATTTT.

This chain connects TRBV3-1 (or the pseudogene TRBV3-2) to TRBJ1-1; D not resolved. Germline CDR1 reads LGHDT; CDR2 reads YNNKEL (reference sequence). The CDR3 consists of 13 residues. Trimming shortened V by 6 bases and J by 0 bases, and 8 bases separated the two germline ends. CDR3 residues: CASRPGVNTEAFF. CDR3 DNA sequence: TGTGCCAGCAGGCCGGGAGTGAACACTGAAGCTTTCTTT.

V gene TRBV7-9 combines with J gene TRBJ1-2, with a possible D match to TRBD1 (6 bases). The CDR3 runs to 15 residues. From germline, CDR1 is SEHNR and CDR2 FQNEAQ (reference sequence). The V end lost 4 bases, the J end lost 5 bases, and 17 bases lay between the germline ends. CDR3 residues: CASSSTVDRTYGYTF. For the CDR3, the DNA is TGTGCCAGCAGCTCCACCGTCGACAGGACTTATGGCTACACCTTC.

This chain connects TRBV15 to TRBJ1-3, with D unresolved. The germline V and J ends were trimmed by 0 bases and 0 bases, with 6 bases remaining between them. This CDR3 is built from 15 residues. Germline CDR1 reads LNHNV; CDR2 reads YYDKDF (reference sequence). The CDR3 sequence: CATSRDQSSGNTIYF. CDR3 DNA: TGTGCCACCAGCAGAGATCAATCCTCTGGAAACACCATATATTTT.

Written as DNA, the CDR3 is TGTGCCAGCAGCTTCCGGACTAGCGGGTACAATGAGCAGTTCTTC. It codes for CASSFRTSGYNEQFF. V usage is TRBV7-2 and J usage is TRBJ2-1; TRBD2 agrees at 11 bases. Germline assignment: CDR1 SGHTA and CDR2 FQGNSA. This CDR3 comprises 15 residues. V shed 3 bases, J shed 4 bases, and the junction held 2 bases outside the gene matches.

The V call is TRBV13, the J call TRBJ2-7, with 9 bases matching TRBD2. This CDR3 spans 16 amino acids. V shed 1 base and J 4 bases; nucleotides not matched to a gene: 8. The germline V gene encodes CDR1 PRHDT and CDR2 FYEKMQ (reference sequence). CDR3 amino acids: CASSLVPAGGVYEQYF. The CDR3 DNA reads as TGTGCCAGCAGCTTAGTCCCTGCGGGAGGGGTGTACGAGCAGTACTTC.

The V call is TRBV15, the J call TRBJ1-6; D uncertain. The CDR3 is 13 residues long. Germline assignment: CDR1 LNHNV and CDR2 YYDKDF (reference sequence). V gave up 1 base and J gave up 5 bases, with 3 bases separating them. The CDR3 coding sequence is TGTGCCACCAGCAGAGCTAATAATTCACCCCTCCACTTT. Translating it yields CATSRANNSPLHF.

This chain joins TRBV2 and TRBJ2-3; D may match TRBD1 or TRBD2 (5 bases each). CDR1 SNHLY and CDR2 FYNNEI come from the germline V gene. The CDR3 is 15 amino acids. Trimming removed 6 bases at V and 2 bases at J, with 15 bases between. The DNA for the CDR3 is TGTGCCAGCAGCGCCGGGACCCCTTACACAGATACGCAGTATTTT. Translation gives CASSAGTPYTDTQYF. Full variable domain (rest looked up from reference TRBV2 and TRBJ2-3): EPEVTQTPSHQVTQMGQEVILRCVPISNHLYFYWYRQILGQKVEFLVSFYNNEISEKSEIFDDQFSVERPDGSNFTLKIRSTKLEDSAMYFCASSAGTPYTDTQYFGPGTRLTVL.

With regard to this clone: Other nucleotide sequences from this sample produce the same CDR3. The chain has TRBV7-9 and TRBJ1-2, with D hard to call. Trimming shortened V by 3 bases and J by 0 bases, and 8 bases separated the two germline ends. The CDR3 spans 14 residues. Per germline, CDR1 SEHNR and CDR2 FQNEAQ (reference sequence). DNA of the CDR3: TGTGCCAGCAGCTTGGCGGAAGCTAACTATGGCTACACCTTC. This encodes CASSLAEANYGYTF.

The chain combines TRBV6-5 with TRBJ1-1; TRBD1 matches 8 bases. The CDR3 loop spans 13 amino acids. Germline lookup yields CDR1 MNHEY and CDR2 SVGAGI. V lost 5 bases and J lost 7; bases outside the gene matches: 6. The CDR3 is CASSRDRSVEAFF. CDR3 nucleotides: TGTGCCAGCAGTCGGGACAGGTCTGTTGAAGCTTTCTTT.